This TCR beta chain originates from a study of human T cells and chemical hapten exposure. The germline V and J ends were trimmed by 4 bases and 4 bases, with 3 bases remaining between them. In germline, CDR1 is SQVTM, CDR2 ANQGSEA. CDR3 length equals 10 residues. MiXCR, applied by TCRdb to the RACE reads, yields one record per CDR3 protein. In the table there are around 110,000 distinct CDR3 sequences, around an eighth of which are singletons. Time point of the sample: patch test 1, 2 weeks after DPC sensitization. Described treatment: therapeutic diphenylcyclopropenone sensitization with weekly scalp DPC. This clonotype has only a few counts.

Sequencing used whole blood, obtained in connection with sensitization to the hapten diphenylcyclopropenone (DPC). This TCR derives from a woman aged 50 to 60 with alopecia areata. Some clones in this sample may be carry-over from other donors' samples. This chain links TRBV29-1 with TRBJ2-3; no firm D call. The CDR3 spells CSVVADTQYF. In nucleotides, the CDR3 is TGCAGCGTTGTTGCAGATACGCAGTATTTT.